Below, 27 T cell receptor beta chains from the same sample are listed, as sequenced in a study of T cell responses to AZD1222 COVID-19 vaccine. The data were produced by immunoSEQ multiplex PCR, yet TCRdb's version contains in-frame clones alone and is incomplete. Here the sample spans about 110,000 clones, 87% being singletons. The material was peripheral blood, obtained 28 days after the second AZD1222 dose. The receptors shown here come from an adult who received the AZD1222 COVID-19 vaccine.

This chain joins TRBV27 and TRBJ2-1; unclear D gene. The CDR3 has 13 amino acids. Deletions cut 4 bases from V and 9 bases from J, with 13 bases between. Germline CDR1 is MNHEY and CDR2 is SMNVEV (reference sequence). The CDR3 is CASSSARKSEQFF. CDR3 DNA: TGTGCCAGCAGTTCTGCTAGAAAGAGTGAGCAGTTCTTC.

Only one count was recorded for this clone. The chain combines TRBV12-5 with TRBJ2-1, with TRBD1 matching 8 bases. Germline lookup yields CDR1 LGHNT and CDR2 FRNRAP. The junction had 8 bases not matched to a gene; V was cut back by 4 bases and J by 3 bases. The CDR3 has 16 amino acids. CDR3 residues: CASGSRTGPIYNEQFF. The CDR3, as DNA: TGTGCTAGTGGTTCGCGGACAGGGCCCATCTACAATGAGCAGTTCTTC.

The V gene is TRBV7-2, the J gene TRBJ1-6, with no clear D. V was cut by 2 bases and J by 13 bases, with 9 bases left in between. This CDR3 has 12 amino acids. Per germline, CDR1 SGHTA and CDR2 FQGNSA. CDR3 amino acids: CASSLFGHPLHF. The CDR3 region has the DNA TGTGCCAGCAGCTTATTCGGTCATCCCCTCCACTTT.

J is TRBJ1-2 and V is TRBV2; D perhaps matches TRBD1 (5 bases). V was shortened by 4 bases and J by 3 bases, with 12 bases between the two germline ends. CDR3 size: 14 residues. From germline, CDR1 is SNHLY and CDR2 FYNNEI. This chain's CDR3 is CASSGLGGDYGYTF. The CDR3 DNA reads as TGTGCCAGCAGTGGCCTTGGGGGGGACTATGGCTACACCTTC.

The rearrangement links TRBV6-1 to TRBJ1-1; weak D call: TRBD1 (6 bases). V gave up 3 bases and J gave up 6 bases, with 14 bases separating them. Germline V gene sequence: CDR1 MNHNS, CDR2 SASEGT. The CDR3 loop spans 14 amino acids. CDR3 sequence: CASSEARGRAEAFF. CDR3 coding DNA: TGTGCCAGCAGTGAGGCCAGGGGACGGGCTGAAGCTTTCTTT.

V usage is TRBV11-2 and J usage is TRBJ2-5, with 10 bases aligning to TRBD1. V was clipped by 4 bases and J by 4 bases; unmatched bases: 9. From germline, CDR1 is SGHAT and CDR2 FQNNGV. This CDR3 region has 16 residues. CDR3 in amino acids: CASSSRTGGFGETQYF. CDR3 nucleotides: TGTGCCAGCAGCTCTAGGACAGGGGGTTTTGGAGAGACCCAGTACTTC.

V and J are TRBV4-1 and TRBJ1-3; D may be TRBD1 (5 bases). The germline V gene encodes CDR1 MGHRA and CDR2 YSYEKL. The CDR3 extends over 14 amino acids. V shed 3 bases and J shed 3 bases, with 9 bases lying between them. DNA of the CDR3: TGCGCCAGCAGCCACCAGGGTCTTGGAAACACCATATATTTT. Encoded protein: CASSHQGLGNTIYF.

The chain employs TRBV6-1 and TRBJ1-1; 10 bases are shared with TRBD1. The CDR3 totals 17 residues. CDR1 and CDR2 from the germline V gene are MNHNS and SASEGT. Trimming cost V 2 bases and J 3 bases; bases outside gene matches: 9. The chain's CDR3 is CASSELLGQGVDTEAFF. As DNA, the CDR3 is TGTGCCAGCAGTGAATTACTCGGACAGGGGGTTGACACTGAAGCTTTCTTT.

The chain employs TRBV11-2 and TRBJ1-3; 8 positions match TRBD1. With V trimmed by 5 bases and J by 2 bases, 11 bases remained unmatched. The germline V gene has CDR1 SGHAT and CDR2 FQNNGV. The CDR3 sequence is 17 residues long. This CDR3 is CASSRSPTGEPGNTIYF. In DNA, the CDR3 is TGTGCCAGCAGCCGTAGCCCGACAGGGGAGCCTGGAAACACCATATATTTT.

This rearrangement joins TRBV12-5 to TRBJ2-1, with TRBD1 identical over 9 bases. Germline CDR1 reads LGHNT; CDR2 reads FRNRAP. The junction had 6 bases not matched to a gene; V was cut back by 5 bases and J by 7 bases. The CDR3 is 14 residues long. The CDR3 nucleotides read TGTGCTAGTGGTCATGACAGGGGGGATAATGAGCAGTTCTTC. Translating it yields CASGHDRGDNEQFF.

Here the CDR3 DNA reads TGTGCCAGCACCAAGAACACTGAAGCTTTCTTT. Translation gives CASTKNTEAFF. The rearrangement joins TRBV7-9 to TRBJ1-1; D is ambiguous. Germline assignment: CDR1 SEHNR and CDR2 FQNEAQ (reference sequence). This CDR3 spans 11 amino acids. V was trimmed by 7 bases and J by 1 base, leaving 4 bases between them. Full variable domain (rest looked up from reference TRBV7-9 and TRBJ1-1): DTGVSQNPRHKITKRGQNVTFRCDPISEHNRLYWYRQTLGQGPEFLTYFQNEAQLEKSRLLSDRFSAERPKGSFSTLEIQRTEQGDSAMYLCASTKNTEAFFGQGTRLTVV.

This sequence joins TRBV6-1 and TRBJ1-4; D is undetermined. This CDR3 contains 14 residues. The germline V gene encodes CDR1 MNHNS and CDR2 SASEGT. V lost 0 bases and J 5 bases, leaving 7 bases between the germline ends. In DNA, the CDR3 is TGTGCCAGCAGTGAAGCGACGGTCAATGAAAAACTGTTTTTT. As protein: CASSEATVNEKLFF.

The chain has TRBV9 and TRBJ2-2, with D possibly matching TRBD1 (6 bases). Deletions cut 4 bases from V and 1 base from J, with 17 bases between. The length of the CDR3 is 17 residues. The germline gives CDR1 SGDLS, CDR2 YYNGEE. This CDR3 is CASSSQPTGMNTGELFF. The CDR3 DNA follows: TGTGCCAGCAGCTCCCAACCTACAGGGATGAACACCGGGGAGCTGTTTTTT.

On this clone itself: Other DNA sequences of this sample code for an identical CDR3. The chain carries TRBV7-2 and TRBJ1-5; D remains unclear. Looked up from germline, CDR1 is SGHTA and CDR2 is FQGNSA. The CDR3 is made up of 12 amino acids. Trimming took 1 base from V and 7 from J, leaving 5 bases between them. The CDR3 DNA follows: TGTGCCAGCAGCTTAGATCGACAGCCCCAGCATTTT. This sequence encodes CASSLDRQPQHF.

The V and J genes are TRBV29-1 and TRBJ2-7; a weak D match, TRBD2 (5 bases). Germline-derived CDR1 and CDR2 are SQVTM and ANQGSEA. The CDR3 has 13 residues. V lost 0 bases to trimming and J lost 0 bases, with 6 bases between them. Here the CDR3 reads CSVEDRDSYEQYF. CDR3 DNA: TGCAGCGTTGAAGATCGGGACTCCTACGAGCAGTACTTC.

The CDR3 sequence: CASSPLKGTPTTVYTEAFF. DNA of the CDR3: TGTGCCAGCAGCCCTTTAAAGGGTACCCCCACTACGGTGTACACTGAAGCTTTCTTT. The chain is built from TRBV5-4 and TRBJ1-1; D not resolved. The CDR3 is 19 amino acids. Germline-derived CDR1 and CDR2 are SGHNT and YYREEE (reference sequence). V was clipped by 4 bases and J by 3 bases, with 28 bases between them.

CDR3 residues: CASSIPGMNTEAFF. The DNA for the CDR3 is TGTGCCAGTAGTATCCCAGGGATGAACACTGAAGCTTTCTTT. J is TRBJ1-1 and V is TRBV19; possible D gene TRBD1, 5 bases. Trimming cost V 3 bases and J 0 bases, with 8 bases left between them. The CDR3 loop spans 14 amino acids. CDR1 is LNHDA and CDR2 is SQIVND in the germline V gene (reference sequence).

V usage is TRBV30 and J usage is TRBJ1-1; D not certain. Trimming removed 4 bases at V and 0 bases at J, with 6 bases between. The CDR3 consists of 12 residues. CDR1 GTSNPN and CDR2 SVGIG come from the germline V gene (reference sequence). CDR3 amino acids: CAWTPVNTEAFF. As DNA, the CDR3 is TGTGCCTGGACCCCGGTGAACACTGAAGCTTTCTTT.

This chain links TRBV30 with TRBJ1-4; D remains ambiguous. From germline, CDR1 is GTSNPN and CDR2 SVGIG (reference sequence). V was shortened by 0 bases and J by 0 bases, with 5 bases between the two germline ends. The CDR3 sequence is 14 residues long. The CDR3 DNA follows: TGTGCCTGGAGTGTAGCAACAACTAATGAAAAACTGTTTTTT. Translating it yields CAWSVATTNEKLFF.

The chain is built from TRBV12-5 and TRBJ1-4; D is undetermined. This CDR3 has 16 amino acids. Germline CDR1 is LGHNT and CDR2 is FRNRAP. V was shortened by 4 bases and J by 0 bases, with 12 bases between the two germline ends. CDR3 coding DNA: TGTGCTAGTGGTTATTTTCTCGGGGCAACTAATGAAAAACTGTTTTTT. Protein sequence: CASGYFLGATNEKLFF.

The V and J genes are TRBV28 and TRBJ1-2; possibly TRBD1 for D (6 bases). CDR1 is MDHEN, CDR2 SYDVKM, per germline. CDR3 length equals 15 residues. With 6 bases removed from V and 4 bases from J, the gap between germline ends came to 18 bases. CDR3 nucleotide sequence: TGTGCCAGCAGACCAGGACAGTTTAGGATCTATGGCTACACCTTC. Amino acids: CASRPGQFRIYGYTF.

The chain couples TRBV15 to TRBJ2-7, with 7 bases lining up with TRBD1. Germline loops: CDR1 LNHNV, CDR2 YYDKDF (reference sequence). V gave up 3 bases and J gave up 6 bases; unmatched junction bases: 5. CDR3 size: 13 residues. In DNA, the CDR3 is TGTGCCACCAGCAGTGTGACAGGGCGCGAGCAGTACTTC. Protein product: CATSSVTGREQYF.

This chain joins TRBV19 and TRBJ2-3; tentatively, D is TRBD1 (5 bases). Germline V gene sequence: CDR1 LNHDA, CDR2 SQIVND (reference sequence). The CDR3 consists of 16 residues. Trimming took off 8 bases at V and 5 bases at J, with 23 bases between the two ends. CDR3 residues: CASPPSVGQKIDTQYF. CDR3 nucleotide sequence: TGTGCCAGTCCACCTAGTGTTGGACAAAAAATAGATACGCAGTATTTT.

V is TRBV15 and J is TRBJ2-3, with 13 bases identical to TRBD2. The CDR3 has 15 residues. V lost 6 bases to trimming and J lost 4 bases; unmatched junction nucleotides: 4. In germline, CDR1 is LNHNV, CDR2 YYDKDF (reference sequence). The CDR3 DNA sequence: TGTGCCACCAGGTCAGGACTAGCGGGAGCAGATACGCAGTATTTT. As protein: CATRSGLAGADTQYF.

CDR3 sequence: CASSPELAYNEQFF. The CDR3 region has the DNA TGTGCCAGCAGCCCTGAGCTAGCGTACAATGAGCAGTTCTTC. The chain has TRBV27 and TRBJ2-1; the D gene is possibly TRBD2 (6 bases). Trimming stripped 6 bases from V and 4 bases from J, with 13 bases between. The CDR3 runs to 14 residues. Germline V gene lookup returns CDR1 MNHEY and CDR2 SMNVEV (reference sequence).

This rearrangement joins TRBV7-9 to TRBJ1-1, with D tentatively TRBD1 (6 bases). Trimming cost V 1 base and J 0 bases, with 12 bases left between them. This CDR3 is built from 16 residues. Looked up from germline, CDR1 is SEHNR and CDR2 is FQNEAQ (reference sequence). CDR3 nucleotides: TGTGCCAGCAGCTTAGACATCGGACAGTTGAACACTGAAGCTTTCTTT. Translated: CASSLDIGQLNTEAFF.

V gene TRBV19 combines with J gene TRBJ2-3, with 7 bases that match TRBD2. Trimming at V came to 6 bases and at J to 4 bases, leaving 13 bases not matched to a gene. The CDR3 totals 16 residues. Per germline, CDR1 LNHDA and CDR2 SQIVND (reference sequence). The CDR3 is CASSLTQRDPPDTQYF. The DNA for the CDR3 is TGTGCCAGTAGCCTCACCCAGCGGGATCCCCCAGATACGCAGTATTTT.